This T cell receptor beta chain came from a study of T cells after yellow fever vaccination. Across the whole study: Any fraction with a low cell number was prepared using SMART-Seq v4 Ultra Low Input. Study-level findings and limits: In post-booster samples, most primary-vaccination clones reappeared (around 95% CD4, over 70% CD8). FACS-sorted repertoires could harbor abundant contaminating bulk-population clonotypes.

A universal primer site and UMIs were added as TCR cDNA was made by 5'RACE template switching. TCRdb reanalysed the 5' RACE reads using MiXCR and keeps one entry per CDR3 protein. The repertoire has 200,000 to 300,000 distinct CDR3 sequences, 6.9% of them found once; the top ten carry about 0.85%. This CDR3 has 16 residues. Germline CDR1 reads MNHEY; CDR2 reads SVGEGT. Comment on this clonotype: Its cognate antigen is unknown. Relative to the germline gene, one junction end is altered; a read error may explain this.

This chain connects TRBV6-2 or TRBV6-3 to TRBJ2-1, with D possibly matching TRBD2 (5 bases). This TCR was sampled from a young man who received the YFV17D yellow fever vaccine. Here the sequenced sample was CD4+ T cells sorted from PBMCs, taken 15 days after the yellow fever booster vaccination. The CDR3, as DNA: TGTGCCGGCAGTTCCCCCGGGGAGCGGCGAGACAATGAGCAGTTCTTC. Protein: CAGSSPGERRDNEQFF.